This TCR beta chain was obtained from a study of technical replicates of blood from several donors (dated by TCRdb to about 2017). From the germline V gene (reference sequence), CDR1 is SEHNR and CDR2 is FQNEAQ. The CDR3 covers 12 residues, taking in both the cysteine and the phenylalanine. The retained sequence is limited to the CDR3, 36 bases, with the frame set at the first base. V and J are trimmed by 7 bases and 6 bases, and the gene matches miss 4 bases of the junction. Receptor libraries were prepared by the immunoSEQ multiplex PCR assay. The source is immuneACCESS, and TCRdb retained only in-frame sequences with V and J called. Part of the clones is not carried over; for the studies checked, unresolved V genes explain less than half of this, and the remainder is unexplained. The sample table lists roughly 70,000 clones, roughly 90% of them with a count of one. The ten top clones hold 4.5% to 5% of the sample.

Only a few counts were recorded for this clone. Its antigen has not been determined. No much larger clonotype is one base removed from it; base qualities were not supplied. This clonotype was sampled from a human donor in good health. Some clones in this sample may be carry-over from other donors' samples. The rearranged chain carries TRBV7-9 and TRBJ1-1; 8 central nucleotides agree with TRBD1. Source material: PBMCs. Here the CDR3 is given as CASIPGGAEAFF. DNA sequence: TGTGCCAGCATCCCAGGGGGCGCTGAAGCTTTCTTT.